This T cell receptor beta chain stems from a study of regulatory T cells in long-lasting Graves disease. Researchers made TCR beta libraries by using iRepertoire HTBI primers and running Arm-PCR on CDR3 regions. A single record per CDR3 protein comes from TCRdb applying MiXCR to the multiplex PCR reads. Here the sample spans about 620,000 distinct CDR3 sequences, roughly 16% being singletons. As for time point: newly diagnosed GD, antithyroid drugs for less than 3 months. Preparation of the TCR library used RNA extracted from PBMCs. This CDR3 contains 17 residues. V gave up 4 bases and J gave up 2 bases; unmatched junction bases: 12. Germline CDR1 reads SGHRS; CDR2 reads YFSETQ. Findings and caveats of the study: Analyses excluded thyroid tissue, covering peripheral blood alone.

This clonotype was seen a handful of times. As yet, its antigen is unknown. The data were also submitted as part of a second study, on T cells in Graves' hyperthyroidism and ophthalmopathy.

The source is a woman aged 25 to 39 with Graves disease. This chain uses TRBV5-1 with TRBJ2-3, with 8 bases identical to TRBD2. The sample here was peripheral blood mononuclear cells (PBMCs), taken at new diagnosis, from a patient treated with antithyroid drugs. The CDR3 DNA reads TGCGCCAGCAGCAAGGAACCCGGGACTAGGATCACAGATACGCAGTATTTT. Its translation: CASSKEPGTRITDTQYF.